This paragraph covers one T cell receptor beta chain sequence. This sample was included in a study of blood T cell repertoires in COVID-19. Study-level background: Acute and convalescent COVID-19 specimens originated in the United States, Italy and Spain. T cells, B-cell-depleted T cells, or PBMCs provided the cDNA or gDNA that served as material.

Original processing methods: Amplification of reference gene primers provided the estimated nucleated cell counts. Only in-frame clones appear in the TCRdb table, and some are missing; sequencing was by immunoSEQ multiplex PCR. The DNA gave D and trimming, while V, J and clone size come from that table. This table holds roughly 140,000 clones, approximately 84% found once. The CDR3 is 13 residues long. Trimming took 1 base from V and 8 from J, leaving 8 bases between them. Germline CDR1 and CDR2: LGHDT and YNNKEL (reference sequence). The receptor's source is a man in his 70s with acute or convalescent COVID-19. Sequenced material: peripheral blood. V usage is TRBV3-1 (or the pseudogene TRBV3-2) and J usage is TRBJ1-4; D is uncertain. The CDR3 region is CASSQVSGEKLFF. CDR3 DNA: TGTGCCAGCAGCCAAGTTTCGGGAGAAAAACTGTTTTTT.